The 20 T cell receptor beta chains below come from one sample, sequenced in a study of T cells after yellow fever vaccination. TCRdb processed the 5' RACE reads anew with MiXCR; each CDR3 protein has one entry. The sample lists around 250,000 distinct CDR3 sequences, about 7% seen once, with approximately 0.85% in the top ten. Sequenced material: CD4+ T cells sorted from PBMCs, taken 15 days after the yellow fever booster vaccination. All receptors derive from a man aged 25 to 40 who received the YFV17D yellow fever vaccine.

The sample holds a few counts of this clonotype. V usage is TRBV9 and J usage is TRBJ2-1; 11 nucleotides agree with TRBD2. V dropped 0 bases and J dropped 1; count of bases not matched to a gene: 6. Germline V CDR1 and CDR2: SGDLS, YYNGEE. The CDR3 sequence is 18 residues long. The CDR3 DNA is TGTGCCAGCAGCGTAGGTAGCGGGAGGGCCTTTTCCTACAATGAGCAGTTCTTC. The encoded protein is CASSVGSGRAFSYNEQFF.

The table lists this clonotype with many counts. The chain carries TRBV13 and TRBJ2-7; the match to TRBD2 covers 11 bases. The CDR3 sequence is 16 residues long. V dropped 1 base and J dropped 0; count of bases not matched to a gene: 2. Germline V lookup: CDR1 PRHDT, CDR2 FYEKMQ (reference sequence). The CDR3, as DNA: TGTGCCAGCAGCTTAGCGGGGACTAGCGGCTCCTACGAGCAGTACTTC. Its translation is CASSLAGTSGSYEQYF.

This clonotype was seen repeatedly, ten times or more. J is TRBJ2-7 and V is TRBV20-1; 7 positions agree with TRBD1. Germline assignment: CDR1 DFQATT and CDR2 SNEGSKA (reference sequence). The V and J ends lost 5 bases and 4 bases, in that order; junction bases with no gene match: 14. The CDR3 contains 15 residues. CDR3 sequence: CSARPLETGTYEQYF. CDR3 DNA: TGCAGTGCTCGCCCCCTTGAGACAGGGACGTACGAGCAGTACTTC.

V gene TRBV28 combines with J gene TRBJ2-1; 11 nucleotides match TRBD2. The J segment lost 7 bases and the V segment lost 8 bases, leaving 13 bases of the junction unmatched. CDR3 size: 16 residues. Germline CDR1 reads MDHEN; CDR2 reads SYDVKM. CDR3 nucleotides: TGTGCCAGCCAATACGGGGTAGCGGGAGGGCAGAATGAGCAGTTCTTC. It encodes CASQYGVAGGQNEQFF.

The V and J genes are TRBV11-2 and TRBJ2-7; the match to TRBD1 covers 7 bases. With V trimmed by 2 bases and J by 3 bases, 7 bases remained unmatched. Per germline, CDR1 SGHAT and CDR2 FQNNGV. The CDR3 has 15 residues. This CDR3 reads CASSLIGTVFYEQYF. In DNA, the CDR3 is TGTGCCAGCAGCTTAATCGGGACAGTTTTCTACGAGCAGTACTTC. Full variable domain (remainder filled in from reference TRBV11-2 and TRBJ2-7): EAGVAQSPRYKIIEKRQSVAFWCNPISGHATLYWYQQILGQGPKLLIQFQNNGVVDDSQLPKDRFSAERLKGVDSTLKIQPAKLEDSAVYLCASSLIGTVFYEQYFGPGTRLTVT.

The V and J genes are TRBV5-1 and TRBJ2-5; 14 nucleotides match TRBD2. Looked up from germline, CDR1 is SGHRS and CDR2 is YFSETQ. V lost 0 bases, J lost 5 bases, and 9 bases stayed unmatched. This CDR3 is 18 amino acids long. This CDR3 is CASSLALTSGRAAETQYF. CDR3 DNA sequence: TGCGCCAGCAGCTTGGCCCTGACTAGCGGGAGGGCGGCGGAGACCCAGTACTTC.

The table lists this clonotype with a few counts. The gene calls are TRBV12-3 or TRBV12-4 and TRBJ2-1; 9 nucleotides align to TRBD1. Trimming took 5 bases from V and 3 from J; bases not matched to a gene: 5. The CDR3 sequence is 15 residues long. For the CDR3, the DNA is TGTGCCAGCAGTCCCGGACAGGGGCGCTACAATGAGCAGTTCTTC. This translates into CASSPGQGRYNEQFF.

This clonotype was seen a few times. This chain links TRBV20-1 with TRBJ2-5, with D unresolved. V lost 1 base, J lost 0 bases, and 9 bases lay in between. This CDR3 region has 14 residues. CDR1 DFQATT and CDR2 SNEGSKA come from the germline V gene (reference sequence). The CDR3 DNA reads as TGCAGTGCTAGAGTCCACGGGTACCAAGAGACCCAGTACTTC. Protein: CSARVHGYQETQYF.

V gene TRBV12-3 or TRBV12-4 combines with J gene TRBJ2-2; no definite D call. This CDR3 has 14 amino acids. V was shortened by 7 bases and J by 2 bases, with 11 bases between the two germline ends. The CDR3 region is CASTVGSNTGELFF. The CDR3 DNA sequence: TGTGCCAGCACGGTGGGCAGCAACACCGGGGAGCTGTTTTTT.

In its sample, this clonotype was seen a few times. In nucleotides, the CDR3 is TGTGCCAGTAGTATGTACCTCCGGGACACCGCCTCACCCCTCCACTTT. Translating gives CASSMYLRDTASPLHF. V usage is TRBV19 and J usage is TRBJ1-6, with a weak D call TRBD1 (6 bases). V lost 3 bases, J lost 10 bases, and 19 bases lay in between. Germline-derived CDR1 and CDR2 are LNHDA and SQIVND (reference sequence). CDR3 length equals 16 residues.

This clonotype showed up just a few times. The chain couples TRBV12-3 or TRBV12-4 to TRBJ1-6, with D maybe TRBD1 (5 bases). V was clipped by 2 bases and J by 1 base, with 9 bases between them. This CDR3 spans 16 amino acids. The CDR3 bases are TGTGCCAGCAGTTTATTAGGGGATTCCTATAATTCACCCCTCCACTTT. Translating gives CASSLLGDSYNSPLHF.

In its sample, this clonotype was seen once. CDR3: CARGPGPPGNTIYF. For the CDR3, the DNA is TGTGCCAGGGGCCCAGGGCCCCCTGGAAACACCATATATTTT. The V call is TRBV5-6, the J call TRBJ1-3; weak D call: TRBD1 (5 bases). In germline, CDR1 is SGHDT, CDR2 YYEEEE. The V and J ends lost 8 bases and 2 bases respectively, with 14 bases between them. This CDR3 comprises 14 residues.

This clonotype was seen a handful of times. This chain joins TRBV28 and TRBJ1-5; 7 bases align to TRBD1. The CDR3 covers 14 residues. With V trimmed by 3 bases and J by 3 bases, 2 bases remained unmatched. Germline-derived CDR1 and CDR2 are MDHEN and SYDVKM. Here the CDR3 reads CASSFRGNNQPQHF. CDR3 DNA: TGTGCCAGCAGTTTCAGGGGGAACAATCAGCCCCAGCATTTT.

CDR3 loop: CSASPDPGAGNIQYF. The CDR3 DNA reads TGCAGTGCTAGTCCTGATCCAGGGGCAGGAAACATTCAGTACTTC. This chain joins TRBV20-1 and TRBJ2-4; perhaps TRBD1 as D (6 bases). The CDR3 has 15 residues. Germline CDR1 reads DFQATT; CDR2 reads SNEGSKA (reference sequence). V was cut by 3 bases and J by 6 bases, with 18 bases left in between.

This clonotype came up a few times. The rearrangement joins TRBV18 to TRBJ1-5; D might be TRBD1 (5 bases). Trimming cost V 3 bases and J 5 bases, with 8 bases left between them. The CDR3 has 13 residues. Germline CDR1 reads KGHSH; CDR2 reads LQKENI. The CDR3 region has the DNA TGTGCCAGCTCACCGGCAGGGTATCAGCCCCAGCATTTT. Translating gives CASSPAGYQPQHF.

The V gene is TRBV20-1, the J gene TRBJ2-5; D is uncertain. V was clipped by 0 bases and J by 1 base, with 9 bases between them. The CDR3 covers 14 residues. Germline CDR1 and CDR2: DFQATT and SNEGSKA (reference sequence). CDR3 bases: TGCAGTGCTAGAGATCTTGGTCCCCAAGAGACCCAGTACTTC. Translation: CSARDLGPQETQYF.

The chain links TRBV7-2 to TRBJ2-5, with 7 nucleotides matching TRBD2. After removal of 10 bases from V and 1 base from J, the junction contained 6 bases not matched to a gene. CDR1 and CDR2 from the germline V gene are SGHTA and FQGNSA. CDR3 length equals 13 residues. The CDR3 spells CATPGLTQETQYF. The CDR3 DNA sequence: TGTGCCACCCCGGGACTAACCCAAGAGACCCAGTACTTC.

The rearrangement joins TRBV2 to TRBJ2-3, with 9 positions matching TRBD2. Germline CDR1 reads SNHLY; CDR2 reads FYNNEI. V gave up 5 bases and J gave up 4 bases; unmatched junction bases: 7. This CDR3 is 15 amino acids long. The CDR3 reads CASSPGLAVSDTQYF. The CDR3 DNA is TGTGCCAGCAGTCCGGGACTAGCTGTCTCAGATACGCAGTATTTT.

The rearrangement joins TRBV9 to TRBJ2-3, with D unresolved. CDR1 SGDLS and CDR2 YYNGEE come from the germline V gene. V lost 3 bases to trimming and J lost 3 bases, with 17 bases between them. The CDR3 runs to 16 residues. In DNA, the CDR3 is TGTGCCAGCAGCGGGATTAGCAGGAGTGGTACAGATACGCAGTATTTT. Translating it yields CASSGISRSGTDTQYF.

This clonotype was counted between two and nine times. The chain uses TRBV7-9 and TRBJ2-1; D perhaps matches TRBD2 (6 bases). The V gene lost 5 bases and the J gene lost 4 bases, with 15 bases spanning the gap. The CDR3 runs 15 residues. Germline loops: CDR1 SEHNR, CDR2 FQNEAQ (reference sequence). CDR3 nucleotide sequence: TGTGCCAGCAGCCGGGTAGGAGGGGAATACAATGAGCAGTTCTTC. Translated, it gives CASSRVGGEYNEQFF.